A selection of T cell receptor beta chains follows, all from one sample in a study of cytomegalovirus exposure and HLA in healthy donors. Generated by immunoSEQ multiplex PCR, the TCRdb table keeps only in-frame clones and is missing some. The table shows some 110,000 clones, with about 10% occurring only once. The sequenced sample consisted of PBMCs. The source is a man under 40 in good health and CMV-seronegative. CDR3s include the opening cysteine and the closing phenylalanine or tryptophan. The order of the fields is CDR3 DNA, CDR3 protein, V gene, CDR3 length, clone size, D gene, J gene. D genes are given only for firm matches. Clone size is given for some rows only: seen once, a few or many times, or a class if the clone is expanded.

DNA: TGTGCCGGAACTAGCGGGGGGGATCAAGAGACCCAGTACTTC; CDR3: CAGTSGGDQETQYF; V: TRBV30; length: 14; size: few; D: TRBD2; J: TRBJ2-5
DNA: TGCAGCGCCCTCTCGGAGGGCTACGAGCAGTACTTC; CDR3: CSALSEGYEQYF; V: TRBV29-1; length: 12; size: .; D: .; J: TRBJ2-7
DNA: TGTGCCAGCAGCTTGTGGAGTTCCTATAATTCACCCCTCCACTTT; CDR3: CASSLWSSYNSPLHF; V: TRBV5-5; length: 15; size: few; D: .; J: TRBJ1-6
DNA: TGTGCCAGCAGCGAGCAGGGAGGAGACAATTCACCCCTCCACTTT; CDR3: CASSEQGGDNSPLHF; V: TRBV9; length: 15; size: few; D: .; J: TRBJ1-6
DNA: TGTGCCAGCAGGCATGTCTTCAGGACAGCGTTGAACACTGAAGCTTTCTTT; CDR3: CASRHVFRTALNTEAFF; V: TRBV11-2; length: 17; size: .; D: .; J: TRBJ1-1
DNA: TGTGCCAGCAGTACCTTGGGGGGGGCCTATGCCTACGAGCAGTACTTC; CDR3: CASSTLGGAYAYEQYF; V: TRBV28; length: 16; size: few; D: .; J: TRBJ2-7
DNA: TGTGCCAGCAGCTTGGCCCCAGCGAATCAGCCCCAGCATTTT; CDR3: CASSLAPANQPQHF; V: TRBV5-4; length: 14; size: .; D: .; J: TRBJ1-5
DNA: TGTGCCAGCAGCTTTGGAGCAGAATACACTGAAGCTTTCTTT; CDR3: CASSFGAEYTEAFF; V: TRBV7-9; length: 14; size: .; D: .; J: TRBJ1-1
DNA: TGCGCCAGCAGCCAGACTGGCTTCTCGGAAGGAGCCTACGAGCAGTACTTC; CDR3: CASSQTGFSEGAYEQYF; V: TRBV4-1; length: 17; size: few; D: .; J: TRBJ2-7
DNA: TGTGCCAGCAGCGAGGGGGGGCGCGTTGAAAAACTGTTTTTT; CDR3: CASSEGGRVEKLFF; V: TRBV7-6; length: 14; size: few; D: .; J: TRBJ1-4
DNA: TGTGCTAGTGGCTCAGGAAGCAGTTCCTACAATGAGCAGTTCTTC; CDR3: CASGSGSSSYNEQFF; V: TRBV12-5; length: 15; size: .; D: .; J: TRBJ2-1
DNA: TGTGCCAGCAGGGACAGTCGATACACTGAAGCTTTCTTT; CDR3: CASRDSRYTEAFF; V: TRBV6-1; length: 13; size: .; D: .; J: TRBJ1-1
DNA: TGCGCCAGCAGCGAACTACAGGGGGCGGATACGCAGTATTTT; CDR3: CASSELQGADTQYF; V: TRBV4-3; length: 14; size: few; D: TRBD1; J: TRBJ2-3
DNA: TGTGCCTGGAGGACAGCCAGAGAAAAACTGTTTTTT; CDR3: CAWRTAREKLFF; V: TRBV30; length: 12; size: .; D: .; J: TRBJ1-4
DNA: TGTGCCAGCAGCCCCCCGCCCGGGCGGGCTTCCTACAATGAGCAGTTCTTC; CDR3: CASSPPPGRASYNEQFF; V: TRBV7-9; length: 17; size: .; D: .; J: TRBJ2-1
DNA: TGCAGCGTCGGACACCTCAATCAGCCCCAGCATTTT; CDR3: CSVGHLNQPQHF; V: TRBV29-1; length: 12; size: few; D: .; J: TRBJ1-5
DNA: TGTGCCAGCAGTTATGGACTAGCGGGAGAGCATGAGCAGTTCTTC; CDR3: CASSYGLAGEHEQFF; V: TRBV6-4; length: 15; size: few; D: TRBD2; J: TRBJ2-1
DNA: TGTGCCAGCAACCTCGGGATACAAGAGACCCAGTACTTC; CDR3: CASNLGIQETQYF; V: TRBV2; length: 13; size: .; D: .; J: TRBJ2-5
DNA: TGTGCCAGCAGTTACTTCTTAGCGGGAGAGGGCTACGAGCAGTACTTC; CDR3: CASSYFLAGEGYEQYF; V: TRBV6-6; length: 16; size: .; D: TRBD2; J: TRBJ2-7
DNA: TGTGCCAGCAGCAAAGTAGAAGGGAGACAGGGCCTTGGTCCCCAGCATTTT; CDR3: CASSKVEGRQGLGPQHF; V: TRBV21-1; length: 17; size: .; D: .; J: TRBJ1-5
DNA: TGTGCCAGCAACAGGGGGATGCAAGAGACCCAGTACTTC; CDR3: CASNRGMQETQYF; V: TRBV28; length: 13; size: .; D: TRBD1; J: TRBJ2-5
DNA: TGTGCCAGCAGCTCCCGGGGGTTTAGAACCTACGAGCAGTACTTC; CDR3: CASSSRGFRTYEQYF; V: TRBV13; length: 15; size: few; D: .; J: TRBJ2-7
DNA: TGCGCCAGCAGCTTGGAAATGTCGGGCGGGGGAGGCGGGGCCAACGTCCTGACTTTC; CDR3: CASSLEMSGGGGGANVLTF; V: TRBV5-1; length: 19; size: .; D: TRBD2; J: TRBJ2-6